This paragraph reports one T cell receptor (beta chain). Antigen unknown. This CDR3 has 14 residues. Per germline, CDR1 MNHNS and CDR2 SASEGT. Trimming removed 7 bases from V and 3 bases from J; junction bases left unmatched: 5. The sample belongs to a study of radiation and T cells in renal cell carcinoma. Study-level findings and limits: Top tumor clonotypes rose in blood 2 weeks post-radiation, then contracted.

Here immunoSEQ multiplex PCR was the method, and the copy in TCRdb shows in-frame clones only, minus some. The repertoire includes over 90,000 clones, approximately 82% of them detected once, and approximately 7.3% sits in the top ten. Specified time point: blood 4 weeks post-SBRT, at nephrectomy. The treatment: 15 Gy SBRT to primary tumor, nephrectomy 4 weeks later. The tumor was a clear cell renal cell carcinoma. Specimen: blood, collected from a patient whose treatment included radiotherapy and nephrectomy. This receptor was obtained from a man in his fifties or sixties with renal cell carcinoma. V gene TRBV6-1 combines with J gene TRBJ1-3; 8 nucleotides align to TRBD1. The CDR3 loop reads CASTQGASGNTIYF. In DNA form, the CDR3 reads TGTGCCAGCACCCAGGGGGCAAGTGGAAACACCATATATTTT.